This T cell receptor beta chain was sequenced during a study of regulatory T cells in long-lasting Graves disease. The TCR beta library used iRepertoire HTBI primers with Arm-PCR amplification of CDR3. Authors' data handling: Segment identification across samples yielded some 63 TRBV and 12 to 15 TRBJ segments. One entry per CDR3 protein results from TCRdb running MiXCR on the multiplex PCR reads. The V and J calls reflect TCRdb's pipeline rather than the authors' work. Found here are 200,000 to 250,000 distinct CDR3 sequences, roughly 21% of them singletons; the top ten hold approximately 15%. Study results and caveats: In persistent patients, shared public clonotypes (under 3,000) outnumbered those in new patients (approximately 940). Favored gene segments in persistent disease were TRBV28, TRBJ1-2 and TRBJ2-5.

The sample holds many counts of this clonotype. Its antigen remains unknown. Germline V gives CDR1 SGHTA, CDR2 FQGNSA. Trimming removed 0 bases at V and 3 bases at J, with 12 bases between. This CDR3 is 15 amino acids long. Documented time point: newly diagnosed GD, antithyroid drugs for less than 3 months. From RNA extracted from PBMCs, the TCR library was made. V gene TRBV7-2 combines with J gene TRBJ2-7; D is possibly TRBD1 (5 bases). Sequencing used peripheral blood mononuclear cells (PBMCs), obtained at new diagnosis, from a patient treated with antithyroid drugs. The TCR comes from a female donor with Graves disease. The CDR3: CASSLAGQGIYEQYF. The CDR3 DNA sequence: TGTGCCAGCAGCTTAGCAGGTCAGGGTATCTACGAGCAGTACTTC.